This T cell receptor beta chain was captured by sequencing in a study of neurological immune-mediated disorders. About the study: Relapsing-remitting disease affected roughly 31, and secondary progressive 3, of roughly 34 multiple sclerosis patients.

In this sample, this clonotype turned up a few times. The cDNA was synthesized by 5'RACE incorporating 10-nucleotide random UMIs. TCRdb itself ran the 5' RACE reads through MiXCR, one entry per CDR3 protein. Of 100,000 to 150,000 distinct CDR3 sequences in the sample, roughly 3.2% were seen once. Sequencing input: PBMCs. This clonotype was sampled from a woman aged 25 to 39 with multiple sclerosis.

The CDR3 reads CASSLRDRFTDTQYF. The DNA of the CDR3 is TGTGCCAGCAGCTTAAGAGACAGATTTACAGATACGCAGTATTTT. The chain has TRBV7-9 and TRBJ2-3, with D maybe TRBD1 (5 bases). The CDR3 contains 15 residues. The V and J ends lost 2 bases and 3 bases respectively, with 12 bases between them. The germline V gene has CDR1 SEHNR and CDR2 FQNEAQ (reference sequence).